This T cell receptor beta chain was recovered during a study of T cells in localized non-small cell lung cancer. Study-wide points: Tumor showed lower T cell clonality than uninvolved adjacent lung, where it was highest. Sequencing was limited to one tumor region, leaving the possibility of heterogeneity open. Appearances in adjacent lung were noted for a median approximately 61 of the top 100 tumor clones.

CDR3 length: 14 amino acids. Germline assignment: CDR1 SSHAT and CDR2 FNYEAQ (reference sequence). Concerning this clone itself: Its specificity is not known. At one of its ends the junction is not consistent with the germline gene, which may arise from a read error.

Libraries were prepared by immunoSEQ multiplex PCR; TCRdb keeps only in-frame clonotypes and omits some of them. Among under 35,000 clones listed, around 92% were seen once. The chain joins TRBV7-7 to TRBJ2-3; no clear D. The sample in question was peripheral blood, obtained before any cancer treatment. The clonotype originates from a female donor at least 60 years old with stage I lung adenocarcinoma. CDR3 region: CASSPEWSTDTQYF. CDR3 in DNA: TGTGCTAGCAGCCCCGAATGGAGCACAGATACGCAGTATTTT.